What follows describes a single T cell receptor (beta chain). Original analysis: Reference gene primer amplification yielded estimated nucleated cell counts. Assay: immunoSEQ multiplex PCR; the TCRdb copy retains only in-frame clones and omits some. V, J and clone size are those of that table, while D and trimming were read from the DNA. The table includes 250,000 to 300,000 clones, around 87% detected once. This sample stems from a study of blood T cell repertoires in COVID-19. For the study at large: PBMCs, B-cell-depleted T cells, or T cells provided the cDNA or gDNA that made up the material.

Seattle researchers signed up patients amid active infection and tracked them longitudinally. This CDR3 has 12 residues. Deletions cut 6 bases from V and 6 bases from J, with 11 bases between. Germline V gene data show CDR1 as MNHEY and CDR2 as SMNVEV (reference sequence). This clonotype originated in a woman aged 60-75 years with COVID-19, enrolled during active disease. The V gene is TRBV27, the J gene TRBJ1-2; D is perhaps TRBD1 (6 bases). Sequencing used peripheral blood. This CDR3 is CASSTGQDGYTF. In DNA form, the CDR3 reads TGTGCCAGCAGCACAGGGCAGGATGGCTACACCTTC.